Presented here are 25 T cell receptor beta chains from one specimen sequenced in a study of T cell changes during pregnancy in multiple sclerosis. Sequenced by immunoSEQ multiplex PCR; TCRdb stores in-frame clones only, minus some. Seen here are 55,000 to 75,000 clones, around nine tenths observed once, and the top ten hold approximately 1.3%. Specimen: peripheral blood, collected in the third trimester of pregnancy. Every receptor here comes from a female donor in good health, enrolled as a control in a pregnancy study.

The chain carries TRBV11-1 and TRBJ2-7, with D possibly matching TRBD1 (5 bases). Germline V gene data show CDR1 as SGHAT and CDR2 as FQDESV (reference sequence). This CDR3 contains 15 residues. V shed 0 bases and J shed 2 bases, with 11 bases lying between them. The CDR3 here is CASSLAGQGPYEQYF. The CDR3 region has the DNA TGTGCCAGCAGCTTAGCAGGCCAGGGCCCCTACGAGCAGTACTTC.

This clone was detected only once. CDR3 amino acids: CASSLGTGYYEQYF. The CDR3 DNA is TGTGCCAGCAGCTTAGGGACAGGATACTACGAGCAGTACTTC. The V call is TRBV11-1, the J call TRBJ2-7; TRBD1 agrees at 7 bases. J lost 3 bases, V lost 1 base, and 3 bases had no gene match. The CDR3 runs 14 residues. In germline, CDR1 is SGHAT, CDR2 FQDESV (reference sequence). The whole variable domain, remainder taken from reference TRBV11-1 and TRBJ2-7, is EAEVAQSPRYKITEKSQAVAFWCDPISGHATLYWYRQILGQGPELLVQFQDESVVDDSQLPKDRFSAERLKGVDSTLKIQPAELGDSAMYLCASSLGTGYYEQYFGPGTRLTVT.

The rearrangement links TRBV27 to TRBJ2-7; D might be TRBD2 (6 bases). V was pared by 2 bases and J by 2 bases, with 10 bases between. This CDR3 region has 14 residues. The germline gives CDR1 MNHEY, CDR2 SMNVEV (reference sequence). The CDR3 bases are TGTGCCAGCAGTTTAAAGGCTAGCGCCTACGAGCAGTACTTC. Protein product: CASSLKASAYEQYF.

This clone came up a few times. The chain couples TRBV18 to TRBJ1-1, with 9 nucleotides matching TRBD1. V lost 3 bases, J lost 6 bases, and 11 bases stayed unmatched. The CDR3 is 16 residues long. Germline values: CDR1 KGHSH, CDR2 LQKENI. Here the CDR3 DNA reads TGTGCCAGCTCACCGCGACCGGGACAGGGACGGGCTGAAGCTTTCTTT. The encoded protein is CASSPRPGQGRAEAFF.

This chain uses TRBV7-6 with TRBJ1-3, with TRBD1 as a possible D gene (5 bases). Germline lookup yields CDR1 SGHVS and CDR2 FNYEAQ. Trimming removed 0 bases at V and 4 bases at J, with 10 bases between. The CDR3 has 15 amino acids. The CDR3 loop reads CASSLAAGQGNTIYF. CDR3 DNA: TGTGCCAGCAGCTTAGCGGCAGGGCAAGGAAACACCATATATTTT. Full variable domain (rest looked up from reference TRBV7-6 and TRBJ1-3): GAGVSQSPRYKVTKRGQDVALRCDPISGHVSLYWYRQALGQGPEFLTYFNYEAQQDKSGLPNDRFSAERPEGSISTLTIQRTEQRDSAMYRCASSLAAGQGNTIYFGEGSWLTVV.

CDR3 region: CASSRDRGAEAFF. DNA of the CDR3: TGTGCCAGCAGTCGGGACAGGGGGGCTGAAGCTTTCTTT. This rearrangement joins TRBV27 to TRBJ1-1, with 11 bases lining up with TRBD1. V was clipped by 5 bases and J by 6 bases; unmatched bases: 2. The CDR3 totals 13 residues. Germline CDR1 MNHEY, CDR2 SMNVEV (reference sequence).

The CDR3 DNA reads as TGCGCCAGCTCCCCTAGCGGGGGGATCACAGATACGCAGTATTTT. Its translation: CASSPSGGITDTQYF. The chain uses TRBV4-3 and TRBJ2-3; 11 bases line up with TRBD2. Losses at the gene ends were 8 bases for V and 2 bases for J; bases not matched to a gene: 6. Germline loops: CDR1 LGHNA, CDR2 YSLEER. The CDR3 runs to 15 residues.

This chain uses TRBV7-2 with TRBJ1-2; D is ambiguous. V was clipped by 4 bases and J by 5 bases, with 11 bases between them. CDR1 and CDR2 from the germline V gene are SGHTA and FQGNSA. The length of the CDR3 is 13 residues. The CDR3 here is CASSSGEWYGYTF. Written as DNA, the CDR3 is TGTGCCAGCAGCTCCGGGGAGTGGTATGGCTACACCTTC.

This chain connects TRBV6-4 to TRBJ2-7; 7 bases align to TRBD1. V was pared by 9 bases and J by 4 bases, with 3 bases of the junction left unmatched. CDR3 length: 11 residues. Germline V gene sequence: CDR1 MRHNA, CDR2 SNTAGT. CDR3 sequence: CARGQLYEQYF. CDR3 DNA sequence: TGTGCCAGGGGACAGCTATACGAGCAGTACTTC.

This chain links TRBV7-2 with TRBJ1-5; tentative D call: TRBD1 (5 bases). This CDR3 spans 12 amino acids. V shed 4 bases and J shed 7 bases, with 8 bases lying between them. Germline assignment: CDR1 SGHTA and CDR2 FQGNSA. The CDR3 reads CASSSQGQPQHF. The CDR3 bases are TGTGCCAGCAGCTCCCAGGGACAGCCCCAGCATTTT.

The chain links TRBV4-3 to TRBJ1-6, with 7 bases identical to TRBD1. The trim removed 2 bases at V and 4 bases at J, leaving 8 bases unmatched. This CDR3 is built from 17 residues. Germline CDR1 and CDR2: LGHNA and YSLEER. The CDR3, as DNA: TGCGCCAGCAGCCAATTCGGGACAGAACTTTATAATTCACCCCTCCACTTT. It yields the protein CASSQFGTELYNSPLHF.

The chain has TRBV5-1 and TRBJ2-5, with no clear D. CDR1 is SGHRS and CDR2 is YFSETQ in the germline V gene. The ends were cut back, 4 bases at V and 5 bases at J, with 9 bases in the middle. This CDR3 contains 12 residues. CDR3 region: CASSHPRETQYF. The DNA of the CDR3 is TGCGCCAGCAGCCACCCCAGGGAGACCCAGTACTTC.

The CDR3 region has the DNA TGTGCCAGCAGCGTAACGCCGTTAGCAACTAATGAAAAACTGTTTTTT. It translates to CASSVTPLATNEKLFF. The chain combines TRBV9 with TRBJ1-4, with no clear D. The length of the CDR3 is 16 residues. Germline V gives CDR1 SGDLS, CDR2 YYNGEE. Trimming removed 1 base at V and 0 bases at J, with 10 bases between.

This rearrangement joins TRBV9 to TRBJ1-4, with no clear D. The V end was cut by 3 bases, the J end by 2 bases, with 11 bases between. CDR3 length: 15 amino acids. Per germline, CDR1 SGDLS and CDR2 YYNGEE. The CDR3 nucleotides are TGTGCCAGCAGCGAGGCGGGGTCTACTAATGAAAAACTGTTTTTT. It is translated as CASSEAGSTNEKLFF.

The V call is TRBV4-3, the J call TRBJ2-1; D is unclear. Between the trimmed V and J ends, which lost 3 bases and 6 bases, there was a span of 6 bases. Looked up from germline, CDR1 is LGHNA and CDR2 is YSLEER. This CDR3 region has 12 residues. In DNA, the CDR3 is TGCGCCAGCAGCCAGAACAGCAATGAGCAGTTCTTC. Translating it yields CASSQNSNEQFF.

The V and J genes are TRBV10-3 and TRBJ2-5; no firm D call. Germline CDR1 reads ENHRY; CDR2 reads SYGVKD. The CDR3 totals 11 residues. V was clipped by 0 bases and J by 6 bases, with 2 bases between them. CDR3: CAISESKTQYF. CDR3 bases: TGTGCCATCAGTGAGTCTAAGACCCAGTACTTC.

This chain joins TRBV4-2 and TRBJ2-4; D ambiguous. Trimming removed 0 bases from V and 5 bases from J, with 8 bases in between. CDR1 and CDR2 (germline): LGHNA, YNFKEQ. The CDR3 runs 14 residues. This CDR3 is CASSQELKQNIQYF. The CDR3 DNA reads as TGTGCCAGCAGCCAAGAATTAAAGCAAAACATTCAGTACTTC.

This clone showed up just once. This chain links TRBV18 with TRBJ1-4; D might be TRBD1 (5 bases). The V gene lost 7 bases and the J gene lost 2 bases, with 11 bases spanning the gap. CDR1 and CDR2 (germline): KGHSH, LQKENI. This CDR3 comprises 14 residues. In DNA, the CDR3 is TGTGCCAGCTTGTCGACAGAGACTAATGAAAAACTGTTTTTT. Protein: CASLSTETNEKLFF.

The V gene is TRBV12-5, the J gene TRBJ2-1, with 8 nucleotides matching TRBD1. The germline V gene has CDR1 LGHNT and CDR2 FRNRAP. The CDR3 sequence is 17 residues long. V shed 2 bases, J shed 0 bases, and the junction held 6 bases outside the gene matches. DNA of the CDR3: TGTGCTAGTGGTTTGTTCCGGACAGGGAGCTCCTACAATGAGCAGTTCTTC. This translates into CASGLFRTGSSYNEQFF. Based on the CDR3 plus reference TRBV12-5 and TRBJ2-1, the full variable domain is DARVTQTPRHKVTEMGQEVTMRCQPILGHNTVFWYRQTMMQGLELLAYFRNRAPLDDSGMPKDRFSAEMPDATLATLKIQPSEPRDSAVYFCASGLFRTGSSYNEQFFGPGTRLTVL.

The chain combines TRBV28 with TRBJ2-1; a weak D match, TRBD2 (7 bases). Germline V gives CDR1 MDHEN, CDR2 SYDVKM. V lost 6 bases, J lost 5 bases, and 11 bases lay in between. The CDR3 covers 13 residues. In DNA form, the CDR3 reads TGTGCCAGCAGGAAGGGGGGGAACAATGAGCAGTTCTTC. This translates into CASRKGGNNEQFF.

DNA for the CDR3: TGTGCCAGCAGCCCCCGGACAGGGAGCCACCCAGATACGCAGTATTTT. It yields the protein CASSPRTGSHPDTQYF. This rearrangement joins TRBV13 to TRBJ2-3; 8 bases fit TRBD1. Germline V CDR1 and CDR2: PRHDT, FYEKMQ (reference sequence). Trimming removed 5 bases from V and 4 bases from J; junction bases left unmatched: 11. This CDR3 spans 16 amino acids. The full variable domain, its missing parts supplied by reference TRBV13 and TRBJ2-3, is AAGVIQSPRHLIKEKRETATLKCYPIPRHDTVYWYQQGPGQDPQFLISFYEKMQSDKGSIPDRFSAQQFSDYHSELNMSSLELGDSALYFCASSPRTGSHPDTQYFGPGTRLTVL.

V is TRBV19 and J is TRBJ2-7; a possible D gene is TRBD2 (5 bases). The CDR3 has 12 residues. Trimming left V 6 bases short and J 5 bases short, with 11 bases between. Looked up from germline, CDR1 is LNHDA and CDR2 is SQIVND (reference sequence). CDR3 sequence: CASSEGFNEQYF. The CDR3 DNA sequence: TGTGCCAGTAGCGAGGGTTTCAACGAGCAGTACTTC.

This chain connects TRBV19 to TRBJ2-1; 8 nucleotides match TRBD1. Germline V gene lookup returns CDR1 LNHDA and CDR2 SQIVND (reference sequence). This CDR3 region has 12 residues. Losses at the gene ends were 6 bases for V and 9 bases for J; bases not matched to a gene: 4. The CDR3 coding sequence is TGTGCCAGTAGACCCGACAGGGGTGAGCAGTTCTTC. Translating gives CASRPDRGEQFF.

The J gene is TRBJ1-4, the V gene TRBV5-4; D is possibly TRBD1 (6 bases). V gave up 4 bases and J gave up 7 bases, with 14 bases separating them. This CDR3 has 14 residues. CDR1 SGHNT and CDR2 YYREEE come from the germline V gene (reference sequence). This CDR3 is CASSRTVGAEKLFF. The DNA for the CDR3 is TGTGCCAGCAGCAGGACAGTGGGAGCTGAAAAACTGTTTTTT. Full variable domain (outside the CDR3, taken from reference TRBV5-4 and TRBJ1-4): ETGVTQSPTHLIKTRGQQVTLRCSSQSGHNTVSWYQQALGQGPQFIFQYYREEENGRGNFPPRFSGLQFPNYSSELNVNALELDDSALYLCASSRTVGAEKLFFGSGTQLSVL.

This clone was detected only once. V is TRBV10-3 and J is TRBJ1-5; no clear D gene. CDR1 is ENHRY, CDR2 SYGVKD, per germline. This CDR3 has 13 amino acids. V shed 4 bases and J shed 2 bases, with 6 bases lying between them. CDR3: CAISAIGNQPQHF. For the CDR3, the DNA is TGTGCCATCAGTGCCATAGGCAATCAGCCCCAGCATTTT.